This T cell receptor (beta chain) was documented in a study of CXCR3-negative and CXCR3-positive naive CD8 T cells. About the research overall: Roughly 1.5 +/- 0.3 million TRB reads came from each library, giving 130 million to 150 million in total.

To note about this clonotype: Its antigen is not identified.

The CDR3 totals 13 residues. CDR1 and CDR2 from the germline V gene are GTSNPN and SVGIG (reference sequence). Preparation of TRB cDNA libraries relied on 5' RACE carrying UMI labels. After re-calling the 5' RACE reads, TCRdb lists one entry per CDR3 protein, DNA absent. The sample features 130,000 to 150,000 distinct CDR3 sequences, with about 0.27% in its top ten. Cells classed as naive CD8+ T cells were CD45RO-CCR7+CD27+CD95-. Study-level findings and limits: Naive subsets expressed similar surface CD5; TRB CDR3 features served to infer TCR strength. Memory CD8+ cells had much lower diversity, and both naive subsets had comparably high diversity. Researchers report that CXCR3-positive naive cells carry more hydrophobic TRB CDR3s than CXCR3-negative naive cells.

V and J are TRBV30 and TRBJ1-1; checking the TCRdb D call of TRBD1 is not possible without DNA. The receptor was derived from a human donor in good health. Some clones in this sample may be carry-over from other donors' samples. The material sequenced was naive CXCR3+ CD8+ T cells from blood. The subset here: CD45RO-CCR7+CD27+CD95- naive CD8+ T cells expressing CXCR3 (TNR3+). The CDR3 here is CAWSVGGNTEAFF.